These 29 T cell receptor beta chains originate from one sample sequenced in a study of T cell repertoires in cytomegalovirus infection. These receptors' targets are unknown. TCRdb re-called the reads with MiXCR, one entry per CDR3 protein. The data show over 250,000 distinct CDR3 sequences, under 25% seen once. Here the sequenced sample was cultured PBMCs, taken from culture after CMV antigen stimulation. Receptors originate from a human donor in good health (CMV status not recorded). Some clones in this sample may be carry-over from other donors' samples.

The rearrangement joins TRBV6-2 or TRBV6-3 to TRBJ2-3; TRBD2 matches 8 bases. Trimming removed 5 bases from V and 6 bases from J; junction bases left unmatched: 10. The CDR3 consists of 15 residues. Germline CDR1 is MNHEY and CDR2 is SVGEGT. The CDR3 spells CASSRLANRPDTQYF. The CDR3 nucleotides read TGTGCCAGCAGTCGACTAGCGAACCGTCCGGATACGCAGTATTTT.

This clonotype was counted at least ten times. The rearrangement links TRBV7-8 to TRBJ2-3; D is uncertain. The CDR3 sequence is 12 residues long. The V and J ends lost 3 bases and 6 bases respectively, with 7 bases between them. The germline gives CDR1 SGHVS, CDR2 FQNEAQ. The CDR3 spells CASSFVGDTQYF. The DNA for the CDR3 is TGTGCCAGCAGCTTCGTAGGGGATACGCAGTATTTT.

This clonotype was detected a few times. The J gene is TRBJ2-1, the V gene TRBV28, with D tentatively TRBD2 (6 bases). CDR3 length equals 14 residues. The V gene's germline CDR1 is MDHEN and CDR2 SYDVKM. The V gene lost 3 bases and the J gene lost 6 bases, with 12 bases spanning the gap. For the CDR3, the DNA is TGTGCCAGCAGTTTTATTATCGGGAGCAATGAGCAGTTCTTC. It translates to CASSFIIGSNEQFF. Looking up the rest from reference TRBV28 and TRBJ2-1 gives the full variable domain: DVKVTQSSRYLVKRTGEKVFLECVQDMDHENMFWYRQDPGLGLRLIYFSYDVKMKEKGDIPEGYSVSREKKERFSLILESASTNQTSMYLCASSFIIGSNEQFFGPGTRLTVL.

This clonotype was detected only a few times. The chain links TRBV6-6 to TRBJ1-2; D call uncertain. The CDR3 contains 12 residues. CDR1 is MNHNY and CDR2 is SVGAGI in the germline V gene (reference sequence). Trimming stripped 8 bases from V and 2 bases from J, with 9 bases between. The CDR3 DNA follows: TGTGCCAGCTGGTCGGAAAACTATGGCTACACCTTC. It translates to CASWSENYGYTF.

This clonotype has a handful of counts. The chain links TRBV12-3 or TRBV12-4 to TRBJ2-3, with D tentatively TRBD2 (5 bases). CDR3 length: 17 amino acids. V dropped 6 bases and J dropped 0 bases, with 19 bases sitting between them. CDR3 in DNA: TGTGCCAGCAGGAACTCCGGGTGGCGGGCAAGCACAGATACGCAGTATTTT. This codes for CASRNSGWRASTDTQYF.

This clonotype has ten or more counts. The chain couples TRBV7-2 to TRBJ2-2; D might be TRBD1 or TRBD2, each matching 5 bases. Trimming stripped 6 bases from V and 4 bases from J, with 15 bases between. CDR1 SGHTA and CDR2 FQGNSA come from the germline V gene. The CDR3 covers 15 residues. The CDR3 sequence is CASSIRDPRTGELFF. The CDR3 coding sequence is TGTGCCAGCAGTATCCGGGACCCCCGCACCGGGGAGCTGTTTTTT.

Comment on this clonotype: This may be a read error: a much more frequent sequence differs by one nucleotide. The conserved phenylalanine or tryptophan is not found at the CDR3 terminus, so this likely reflects a read error. The chain uses TRBV7-9 and TRBJ2-1, with D perhaps TRBD2 (6 bases). CDR1 SEHNR and CDR2 FQNEAQ come from the germline V gene (reference sequence). The V and J ends lost 6 bases and 8 bases respectively, with 20 bases between them. This CDR3 is built from 15 residues. The CDR3 loop is CASSPRGGLRDEQFI. CDR3 coding DNA: TGTGCCAGCAGTCCGCGGGGCGGCCTGAGGGATGAGCAGTTCATC.

This clonotype was detected many times. The rearrangement joins TRBV6-1 to TRBJ2-7; 10 bases agree with TRBD1. The CDR3 length is 14 residues. V was pared by 8 bases and J by 0 bases, with 4 bases of the junction left unmatched. The V gene's germline CDR1 is MNHNS and CDR2 SASEGT. CDR3 sequence: CASDRDRGSYEQYF. The CDR3 DNA follows: TGTGCCAGCGACCGGGACAGGGGCTCCTACGAGCAGTACTTC.

The chain links TRBV4-2 to TRBJ1-2; D is undetermined. CDR3 size: 12 residues. Germline V gene sequence: CDR1 LGHNA, CDR2 YNFKEQ. The V gene lost 1 base and the J gene lost 8 bases, with 8 bases spanning the gap. CDR3 protein: CASSQGGVGYTF. CDR3 in DNA: TGTGCCAGCAGCCAAGGTGGGGTAGGCTACACCTTC.

Concerning this clonotype itself: At one end, the junction sequence differs from germline, possibly due to a read error. The CDR3 reads CASSLGTSGSDNEQSF. In DNA form, the CDR3 reads TGTGCCAGCAGCTTAGGGACTAGCGGGAGCGACAATGAGCAGTCCTTC. V gene TRBV7-3 combines with J gene TRBJ2-1; 14 bases are a match to TRBD2. CDR1 and CDR2 (germline): SGHTA, FQGTGA. This CDR3 has 16 residues.

The chain links TRBV6-5 to TRBJ2-3, with TRBD2 identical over 9 bases. The V gene's germline CDR1 is MNHEY and CDR2 SVGAGI. The V and J ends lost 10 bases and 4 bases, in that order; junction bases with no gene match: 9. The CDR3 totals 14 residues. The CDR3 protein is CATSVSGSADTQYF. The CDR3 DNA follows: TGTGCCACCTCGGTTAGCGGGAGTGCAGATACGCAGTATTTT.

The V call is TRBV7-3, the J call TRBJ2-2; TRBD1 matches at 7 bases. V lost 0 bases and J lost 4; bases outside the gene matches: 2. Germline loops: CDR1 SGHTA, CDR2 FQGTGA. This CDR3 is built from 15 residues. The CDR3 DNA reads as TGTGCCAGCAGCTTAACGGGACAGTTCACCGGGGAGCTGTTTTTT. It yields the protein CASSLTGQFTGELFF.

The chain joins TRBV24-1 to TRBJ2-3; 8 bases are a match to TRBD2. Trimming took 4 bases from V and 1 from J; bases not matched to a gene: 6. Germline CDR1 is KGHDR and CDR2 is SFDVKD. The CDR3 length is 16 residues. The chain's CDR3 is CATSDRSTSGTDTQYF. As DNA, the CDR3 is TGTGCCACCAGTGACCGGTCGACTAGCGGCACAGATACGCAGTATTTT.

The chain recombines TRBV24-1 with TRBJ1-1; 8 nucleotides match TRBD1. The ends lost 7 bases at V and 1 base at J; junction bases unmatched: 1. In germline, CDR1 is KGHDR, CDR2 SFDVKD. This CDR3 has 13 residues. The CDR3 protein is CATRTGANTEAFF. In DNA, the CDR3 is TGTGCCACCAGGACAGGGGCGAACACTGAAGCTTTCTTT.

The sample holds a few counts of this clonotype. V is TRBV5-4 and J is TRBJ2-3; no definite D call. The CDR3 covers 13 residues. CDR1 and CDR2 from the germline V gene are SGHNT and YYREEE (reference sequence). V was clipped by 9 bases and J by 0 bases, with 11 bases between them. The DNA for the CDR3 is TGTGCCACCTTTGCCGGGAGCACAGATACGCAGTATTTT. Amino acids: CATFAGSTDTQYF.

The chain uses TRBV7-9 and TRBJ1-2; tentative D call: TRBD1 (6 bases). This CDR3 region has 16 residues. V lost 3 bases, J lost 4 bases, and 18 bases lay in between. Looked up from germline, CDR1 is SEHNR and CDR2 is FQNEAQ (reference sequence). The CDR3 sequence is CASSLPIGQTVYGYTF. The CDR3 DNA follows: TGTGCCAGCAGCTTGCCCATTGGACAGACAGTCTATGGCTACACCTTC. The whole variable domain, filled in from reference TRBV7-9 and TRBJ1-2, reads DTGVSQNPRHKITKRGQNVTFRCDPISEHNRLYWYRQTLGQGPEFLTYFQNEAQLEKSRLLSDRFSAERPKGSFSTLEIQRTEQGDSAMYLCASSLPIGQTVYGYTFGSGTRLTVV.

This clonotype came up a few times. The chain employs TRBV7-2 and TRBJ1-1, with unresolved D. The length of the CDR3 is 13 residues. The germline CDR1 and CDR2 sequences are SGHTA and FQGNSA. V was clipped by 2 bases and J by 2 bases, with 6 bases between them. In DNA, the CDR3 is TGTGCCAGCAGCTTAACGTTTAACACTGAAGCTTTCTTT. Protein sequence: CASSLTFNTEAFF.

There are many counts of this clonotype. The rearrangement uses TRBV4-1 and TRBJ1-2; D remains unclear. This CDR3 is built from 16 residues. Germline loops: CDR1 MGHRA, CDR2 YSYEKL. V gave up 1 base and J gave up 2 bases, with 14 bases separating them. DNA for the CDR3: TGCGCCAGCAGCCAAGGGTTGGGAAGTCTCAACTATGGCTACACCTTC. As protein: CASSQGLGSLNYGYTF.

This clonotype has ten or more counts. V is TRBV11-2 and J is TRBJ2-5, with D possibly being TRBD1 (5 bases). This CDR3 is 15 amino acids long. Germline V gene sequence: CDR1 SGHAT, CDR2 FQNNGV. The V and J ends lost 0 bases and 2 bases respectively, with 10 bases between them. CDR3 residues: CASSLDRARQETQYF. The CDR3 DNA reads TGTGCCAGCAGCTTAGACAGGGCTAGGCAAGAGACCCAGTACTTC. The entire variable domain, with the rest obtained from reference TRBV11-2 and TRBJ2-5, is as follows: EAGVAQSPRYKIIEKRQSVAFWCNPISGHATLYWYQQILGQGPKLLIQFQNNGVVDDSQLPKDRFSAERLKGVDSTLKIQPAKLEDSAVYLCASSLDRARQETQYFGPGTRLLVL.

The genes are TRBV30 and TRBJ2-3, with a tentative D call TRBD1 (5 bases). The CDR3 has 14 residues. CDR1 GTSNPN and CDR2 SVGIG come from the germline V gene (reference sequence). V lost 0 bases to trimming and J lost 3 bases, with 10 bases between them. CDR3 protein: CAWSVPGSTDTQYF. As DNA, the CDR3 is TGTGCCTGGAGTGTACCAGGGTCGACAGATACGCAGTATTTT.

A remark on this clonotype: It may be a read error: a sequence one base away is much more abundant. This rearrangement joins TRBV11-3 to TRBJ1-4, with a possible D match to TRBD1 (5 bases). The V and J ends lost 2 bases and 6 bases respectively, with 16 bases between them. There are 16 residues in the CDR3. Germline CDR1 reads SGHNT; CDR2 reads YENEEA. The chain's CDR3 is CASSLTGLAGDEKLFF. The CDR3 nucleotides read TGTGCCAGCAGCTTAACAGGACTAGCGGGAGATGAAAAACTGTTTTTT.

The gene calls are TRBV3-1 and TRBJ2-2, with no clear D. This CDR3 region has 15 residues. Per the germline V gene, CDR1 is LGHDT and CDR2 is YNNKEL (reference sequence). Between the trimmed V and J ends, which lost 0 bases and 9 bases, there was a span of 14 bases. CDR3 bases: TGTGCCAGCAGCCAAGAATCGGGTGCCGGCAGGGAGCTGTTTTTT. It translates to CASSQESGAGRELFF.

At least ten counts were recorded for this clonotype. The genes are TRBV11-2 and TRBJ2-5, with a possible D match to TRBD1 (7 bases). Trimming stripped 3 bases from V and 1 base from J, with 12 bases between. Germline V gene lookup returns CDR1 SGHAT and CDR2 FQNNGV. The CDR3 is made up of 15 amino acids. CDR3 nucleotide sequence: TGTGCCAGCAGCTTGCGGGGACAGCCCCAAGAGACCCAGTACTTC. As protein: CASSLRGQPQETQYF.

This chain links TRBV29-1 with TRBJ1-1; a possible D gene is TRBD1 (5 bases). Germline-derived CDR1 and CDR2 are SQVTM and ANQGSEA. Trimming pared 4 bases from V and 4 bases from J, leaving 10 bases between. The CDR3 spans 12 residues. CDR3 in amino acids: CSVGGGFTEAFF. In nucleotides, the CDR3 is TGCAGCGTTGGGGGGGGGTTCACTGAAGCTTTCTTT.

At least ten counts were recorded for this clonotype. The gene calls are TRBV6-2 or TRBV6-3 and TRBJ1-2; 7 nucleotides match TRBD1. The CDR3 consists of 16 residues. The V gene's germline CDR1 is MNHEY and CDR2 SVGEGT. V lost 0 bases, J lost 2 bases, and 6 bases stayed unmatched. Here the CDR3 reads CASSYSIRTGNYGYTF. The CDR3 nucleotides are TGTGCCAGCAGTTACTCGATTCGGACAGGAAACTATGGCTACACCTTC.

The chain carries TRBV4-1 and TRBJ1-2; D remains unclear. The CDR3 sequence is 13 residues long. Germline V CDR1 and CDR2: MGHRA, YSYEKL. Trimming stripped 1 base from V and 6 bases from J, with 9 bases between. The CDR3 sequence: CASSQVFGDGYTF. The CDR3 bases are TGCGCCAGCAGCCAAGTCTTCGGGGATGGCTACACCTTC.

This clonotype appeared a few times. J is TRBJ2-3 and V is TRBV16, with D unresolved. Germline V CDR1 and CDR2: KGHSY, FQNENV. The CDR3 has 13 residues. With 0 bases removed from V and 2 bases from J, the gap between germline ends came to 3 bases. Here the CDR3 DNA reads TGTGCCAGCAGCCAATCAACCACAGATACGCAGTATTTT. Translation: CASSQSTTDTQYF.

This clonotype has just a few counts. This chain connects TRBV7-2 to TRBJ2-3; 8 nucleotides align to TRBD2. The germline CDR1 and CDR2 sequences are SGHTA and FQGNSA. This CDR3 has 14 amino acids. With 5 bases clipped from V and 6 bases from J, the junction kept 7 bases outside the gene matches. The CDR3 DNA sequence: TGTGCCAGCAGCGCCCCGGGAGGGCGGGATACGCAGTATTTT. This gives the protein CASSAPGGRDTQYF.

This clonotype was counted between two and nine times. The V gene is TRBV6-6, the J gene TRBJ2-3; D not resolved. Germline-derived CDR1 and CDR2 are MNHNY and SVGAGI (reference sequence). This CDR3 is 14 amino acids long. V lost 6 bases to trimming and J lost 1 base, with 11 bases between them. For the CDR3, the DNA is TGTGCCAGCAGAGACCCATGGGGCACAGATACGCAGTATTTT. Translating it yields CASRDPWGTDTQYF.